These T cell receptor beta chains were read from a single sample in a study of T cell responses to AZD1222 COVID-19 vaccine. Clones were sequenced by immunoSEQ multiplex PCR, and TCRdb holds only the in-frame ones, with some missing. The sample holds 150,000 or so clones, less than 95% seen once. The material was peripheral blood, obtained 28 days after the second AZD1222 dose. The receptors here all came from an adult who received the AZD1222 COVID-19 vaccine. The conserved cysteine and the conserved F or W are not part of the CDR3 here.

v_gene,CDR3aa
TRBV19,ASSKTVSTGELF
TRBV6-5,ASGRGVGSPLH
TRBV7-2,ASSLQSTRADTQY
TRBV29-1,SVHREGETQY
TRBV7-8,ASSLAGATTGELF
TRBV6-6,ASSGSTGRPYNSPLH
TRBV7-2,ASSQRGGYNQPQH
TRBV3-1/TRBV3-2,ASSQDRLSPLH
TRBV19,ATRTGTDTQY
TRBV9,ASSVGVGGYT
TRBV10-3,AISPDSYQPQH
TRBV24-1,ATSDFGDSSGYGYT
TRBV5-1,ASSLAGQGVEKLF
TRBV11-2,ASSRSGTSGRGEQF
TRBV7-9,ASSLDRGRVGYGYT
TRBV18,ASSLSHQGLSGANVLT
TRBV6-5,ASSYSGSNYGYT
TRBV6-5,ASSFARLGQEKLF